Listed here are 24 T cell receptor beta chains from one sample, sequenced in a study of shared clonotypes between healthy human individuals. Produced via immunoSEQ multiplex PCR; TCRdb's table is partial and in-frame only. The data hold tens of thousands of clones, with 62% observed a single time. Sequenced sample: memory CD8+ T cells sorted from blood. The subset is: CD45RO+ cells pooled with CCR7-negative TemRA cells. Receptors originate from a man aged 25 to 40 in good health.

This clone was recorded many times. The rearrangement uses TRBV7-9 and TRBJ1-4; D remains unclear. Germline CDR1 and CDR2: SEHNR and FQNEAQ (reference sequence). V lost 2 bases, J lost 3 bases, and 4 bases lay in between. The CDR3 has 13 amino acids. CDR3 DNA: TGTGCCAGCAGCTTATTCGCTAATGAAAAACTGTTTTTT. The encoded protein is CASSLFANEKLFF.

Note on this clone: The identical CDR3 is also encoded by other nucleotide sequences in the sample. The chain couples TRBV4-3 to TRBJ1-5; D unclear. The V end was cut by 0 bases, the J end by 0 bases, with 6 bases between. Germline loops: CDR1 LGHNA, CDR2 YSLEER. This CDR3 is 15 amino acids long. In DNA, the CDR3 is TGCGCCAGCAGCCAAGACAGACATAGCAATCAGCCCCAGCATTTT. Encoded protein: CASSQDRHSNQPQHF.

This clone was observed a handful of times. This CDR3 is CASSLWYQETQYF. CDR3 in DNA: TGTGCCAGCAGCTTATGGTACCAAGAGACCCAGTACTTC. The V and J genes are TRBV11-2 and TRBJ2-5, with no clear D. CDR3 length equals 13 residues. Germline V lookup: CDR1 SGHAT, CDR2 FQNNGV. V was shortened by 2 bases and J by 0 bases, with 4 bases between the two germline ends.

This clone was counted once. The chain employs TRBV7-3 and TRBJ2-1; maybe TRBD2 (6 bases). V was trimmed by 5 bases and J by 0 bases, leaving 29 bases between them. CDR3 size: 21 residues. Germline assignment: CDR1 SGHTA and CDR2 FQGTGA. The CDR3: CASSKWVPRTLPGSSYNEQFF. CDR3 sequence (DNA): TGTGCCAGCAGCAAATGGGTACCCAGGACTTTACCCGGGAGCTCCTACAATGAGCAGTTCTTC.

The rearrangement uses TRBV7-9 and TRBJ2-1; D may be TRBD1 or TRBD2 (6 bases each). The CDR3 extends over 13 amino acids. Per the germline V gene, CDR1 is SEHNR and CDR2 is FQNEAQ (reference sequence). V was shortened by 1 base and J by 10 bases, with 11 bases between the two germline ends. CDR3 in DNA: TGTGCCAGCAGCTTAGAAAGGGGGGACGAGCAGTTCTTC. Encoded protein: CASSLERGDEQFF. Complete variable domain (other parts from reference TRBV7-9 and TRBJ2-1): DTGVSQNPRHKITKRGQNVTFRCDPISEHNRLYWYRQTLGQGPEFLTYFQNEAQLEKSRLLSDRFSAERPKGSFSTLEIQRTEQGDSAMYLCASSLERGDEQFFGPGTRLTVL.

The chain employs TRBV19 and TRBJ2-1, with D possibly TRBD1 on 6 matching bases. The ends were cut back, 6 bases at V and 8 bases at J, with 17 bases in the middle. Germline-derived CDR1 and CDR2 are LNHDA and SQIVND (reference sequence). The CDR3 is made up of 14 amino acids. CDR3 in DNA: TGTGCCAGTAGGCCCACAGGGCTGAGGGATGAGCAGTTCTTC. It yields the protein CASRPTGLRDEQFF.

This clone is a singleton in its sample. CDR3 region: CASSLTQALNSYEQYF. The CDR3 coding sequence is TGTGCCAGCAGCCTCACACAGGCCCTAAACTCCTACGAGCAGTACTTC. This rearrangement joins TRBV28 to TRBJ2-7; D is possibly TRBD1 (5 bases). Germline V gene data show CDR1 as MDHEN and CDR2 as SYDVKM. With 6 bases removed from V and 0 bases from J, the gap between germline ends came to 18 bases. CDR3 length equals 16 residues.

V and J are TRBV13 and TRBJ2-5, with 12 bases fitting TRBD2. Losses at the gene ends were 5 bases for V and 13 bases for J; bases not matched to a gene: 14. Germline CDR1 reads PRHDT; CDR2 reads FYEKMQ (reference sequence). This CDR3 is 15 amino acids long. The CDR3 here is CASSPGGTSGPNTYF. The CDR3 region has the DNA TGTGCCAGCAGCCCAGGGGGGACTAGCGGGCCAAACACGTACTTC.

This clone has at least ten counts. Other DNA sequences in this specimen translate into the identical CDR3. The CDR3 coding sequence is TGTGCCAGCAAAGCGGATACCTACGAGCAGTACTTC. This gives the protein CASKADTYEQYF. This chain uses TRBV28 with TRBJ2-7, with D maybe TRBD2 (5 bases). Trimming removed 7 bases from V and 2 bases from J, with 9 bases in between. The CDR3 consists of 12 residues. Looked up from germline, CDR1 is MDHEN and CDR2 is SYDVKM.

CDR3 in DNA: TGTGCCAGCAGGGCCGGGACACGTTCCTACGAGCAGTACTTC. Residues: CASRAGTRSYEQYF. The chain uses TRBV6-1 and TRBJ2-7; tentatively, D is TRBD1 (6 bases). Trimming shortened V by 6 bases and J by 1 base, and 13 bases separated the two germline ends. The CDR3 length is 14 residues. Germline CDR1 reads MNHNS; CDR2 reads SASEGT.

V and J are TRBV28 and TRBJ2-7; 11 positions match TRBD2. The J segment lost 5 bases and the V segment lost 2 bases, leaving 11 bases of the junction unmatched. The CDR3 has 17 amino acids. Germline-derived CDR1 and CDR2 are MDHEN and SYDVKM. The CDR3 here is CASSLGGASGRTNEQYF. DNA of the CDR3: TGTGCCAGCAGTTTAGGGGGCGCTAGCGGGAGGACCAACGAGCAGTACTTC.

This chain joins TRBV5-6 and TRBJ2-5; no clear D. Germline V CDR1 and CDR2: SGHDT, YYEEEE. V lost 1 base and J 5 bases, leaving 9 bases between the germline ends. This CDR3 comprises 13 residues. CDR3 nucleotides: TGTGCCAGCAGCTTGTTGATCGGGGAGACCCAGTACTTC. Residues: CASSLLIGETQYF.

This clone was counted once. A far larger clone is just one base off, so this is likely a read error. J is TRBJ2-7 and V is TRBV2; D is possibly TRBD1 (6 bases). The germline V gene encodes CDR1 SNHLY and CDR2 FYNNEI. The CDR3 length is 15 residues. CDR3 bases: TGTGTCAGCAGCGGAGGACAGATAGCCCCGGGGGAGCAGTACTTC. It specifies CVSSGGQIAPGEQYF.

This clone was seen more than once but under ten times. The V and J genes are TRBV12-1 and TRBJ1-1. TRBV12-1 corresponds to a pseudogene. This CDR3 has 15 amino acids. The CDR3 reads CASLNGGRTNTEAFF. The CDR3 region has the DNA TGTGCCAGCCTAAATGGGGGACGGACGAACACTGAAGCTTTCTTT.

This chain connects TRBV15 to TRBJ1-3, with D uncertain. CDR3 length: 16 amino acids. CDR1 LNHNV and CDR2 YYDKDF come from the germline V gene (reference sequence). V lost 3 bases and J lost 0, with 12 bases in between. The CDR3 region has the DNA TGTGCCACCAGCAGGGTACAGTTTGACTCTGGAAACACCATATATTTT. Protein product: CATSRVQFDSGNTIYF.

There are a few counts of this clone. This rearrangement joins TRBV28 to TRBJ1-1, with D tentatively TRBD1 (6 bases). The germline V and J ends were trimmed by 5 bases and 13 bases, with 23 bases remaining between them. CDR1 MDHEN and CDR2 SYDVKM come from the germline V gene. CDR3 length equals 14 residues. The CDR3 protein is CASSPTDSAVGGFF. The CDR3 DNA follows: TGTGCCAGCAGTCCAACGGACAGCGCCGTAGGTGGTTTCTTT. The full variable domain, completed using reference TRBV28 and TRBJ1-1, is DVKVTQSSRYLVKRTGEKVFLECVQDMDHENMFWYRQDPGLGLRLIYFSYDVKMKEKGDIPEGYSVSREKKERFSLILESASTNQTSMYLCASSPTDSAVGGFFGQGTRLTVV.

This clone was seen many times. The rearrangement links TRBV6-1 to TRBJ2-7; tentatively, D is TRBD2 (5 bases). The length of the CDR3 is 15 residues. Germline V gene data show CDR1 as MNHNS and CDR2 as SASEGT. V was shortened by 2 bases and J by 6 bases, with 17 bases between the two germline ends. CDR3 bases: TGTGCCAGCAGTGAACAAGTCTCCGGGGAGCGCGAGCAGTACTTC. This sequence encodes CASSEQVSGEREQYF.

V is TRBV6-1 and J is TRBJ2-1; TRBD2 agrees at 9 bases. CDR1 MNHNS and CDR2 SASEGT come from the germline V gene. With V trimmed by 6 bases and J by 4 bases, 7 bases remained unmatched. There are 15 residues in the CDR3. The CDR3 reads CASRDNSGSYNEQFF. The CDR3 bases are TGTGCCAGCAGAGACAATAGCGGGAGTTACAATGAGCAGTTCTTC.

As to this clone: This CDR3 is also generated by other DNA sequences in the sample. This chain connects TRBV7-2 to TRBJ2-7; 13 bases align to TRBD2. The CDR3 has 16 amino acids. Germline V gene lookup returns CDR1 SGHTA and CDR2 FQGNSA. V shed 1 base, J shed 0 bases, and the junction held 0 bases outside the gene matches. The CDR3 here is CASSLGLAGGSYEQYF. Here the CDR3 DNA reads TGTGCCAGCAGCTTAGGACTAGCGGGGGGCTCCTACGAGCAGTACTTC.

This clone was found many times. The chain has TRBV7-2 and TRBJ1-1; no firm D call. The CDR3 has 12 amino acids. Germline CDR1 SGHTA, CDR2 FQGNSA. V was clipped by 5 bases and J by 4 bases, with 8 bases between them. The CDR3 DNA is TGTGCCAGCAGCCCGCGGACCACTGAAGCTTTCTTT. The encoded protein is CASSPRTTEAFF.

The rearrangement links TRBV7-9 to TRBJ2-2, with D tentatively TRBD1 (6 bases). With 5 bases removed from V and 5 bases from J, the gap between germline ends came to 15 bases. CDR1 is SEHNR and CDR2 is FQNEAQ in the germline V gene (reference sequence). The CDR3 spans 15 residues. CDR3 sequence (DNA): TGTGCCAGCAGCCAATTACAGGGTGAAACCGGGGAGCTGTTTTTT. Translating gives CASSQLQGETGELFF.

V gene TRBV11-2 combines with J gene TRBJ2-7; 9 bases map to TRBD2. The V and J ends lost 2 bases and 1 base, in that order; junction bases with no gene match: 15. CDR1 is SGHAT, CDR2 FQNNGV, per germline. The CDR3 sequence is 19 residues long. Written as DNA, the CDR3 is TGTGCCAGCAGCTTATTCGTTAGCGGGAGATTGACGAAGTCCTACGAGCAGTACTTC. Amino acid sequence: CASSLFVSGRLTKSYEQYF.

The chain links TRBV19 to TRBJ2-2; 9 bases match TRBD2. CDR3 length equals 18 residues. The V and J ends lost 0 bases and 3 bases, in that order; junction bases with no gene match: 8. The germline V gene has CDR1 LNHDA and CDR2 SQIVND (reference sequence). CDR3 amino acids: CASSIEGSGSGDTGELFF. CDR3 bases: TGTGCCAGTAGTATAGAGGGTAGCGGGAGCGGGGACACCGGGGAGCTGTTTTTT.

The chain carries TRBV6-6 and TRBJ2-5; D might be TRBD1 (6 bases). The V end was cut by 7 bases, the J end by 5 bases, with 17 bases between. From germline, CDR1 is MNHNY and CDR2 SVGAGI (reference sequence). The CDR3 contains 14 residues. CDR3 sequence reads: CASTLQGGGETQYF. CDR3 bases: TGTGCCAGCACCTTACAGGGTGGAGGTGAGACCCAGTACTTC.